Sequencing of this T cell receptor beta chain was carried out in a study of Ad26.COV2.S vaccination and SARS-CoV-2 variants. As regards this clone: Its antigen remains unidentified.

General study points: The TCR breadth and depth analyses may have understated or missed part of the total T cell responses. Individuals receiving vaccine had higher spike-specific TCR breadth than placebo recipients did. Spike-specific responses of CD8+ and CD4+ T cells were reported to display substantial breadth after vaccination.

Here immunoSEQ multiplex PCR was the method, and the copy in TCRdb shows in-frame clones only, minus some. In the table there are about 94,000 clones, more than 65% of which are singletons. The CDR3 extends over 14 amino acids. Per germline, CDR1 MDHEN and CDR2 SYDVKM. The V segment lost 4 bases and the J segment 6 bases; nucleotides outside the gene matches: 8. The material was peripheral blood, obtained after recovery from COVID-19. This chain uses TRBV28 with TRBJ2-7, with TRBD2 matching over 8 bases. This TCR was recovered from a human donor who had recovered from COVID-19. This CDR3 is CASSSPGGSIEQYF. The CDR3 DNA reads TGTGCCAGCAGTTCCCCGGGAGGGTCTATCGAGCAGTACTTC.